The entry below describes one T cell receptor beta chain. Its specificity is not known. This sample was included in a study of shared clonotypes between healthy human individuals. Study outcomes and limitations: Shared clonotypes: 4.5% to 5% naive CD4, around 3.4% naive CD8, less than 2.5% memory CD4, roughly 0.4% memory CD8.

Naive-designated CD8 cells lacked CD45RO, were positively enriched for CCR7, and omitted terminally differentiated effector memory CD45RA+ cells. There are 15 residues in the CDR3. Germline CDR1 is MNHEY and CDR2 is SMNVEV (reference sequence). Trimming removed 3 bases from V and 2 bases from J, with 8 bases in between. Per the original data handling: ImmunoSEQ gave junction-only sequences without quality scores, so filtering differed. TCRdb keeps only in-frame clones here, not all; method: immunoSEQ multiplex PCR. Clone size and the V and J calls come from that table; the DNA yielded D and trimming. Of more than 2 million clones listed, 80% to 95% are singletons.

The TCR comes from a man between 18 and 35 years old in good health. Some clones in this sample may be carry-over from other donors' samples. The sequencing input was naive CD8+ T cells from PBMCs. This rearrangement joins TRBV27 to TRBJ2-6; D is unresolved. For the CDR3, the DNA is TGTGCCAGCAGTTTTGTAGGGCCTGGGGCCAACGTCCTGACTTTC. It encodes CASSFVGPGANVLTF. The complete variable domain, with remaining parts taken from reference TRBV27 and TRBJ2-6, reads EAQVTQNPRYLITVTGKKLTVTCSQNMNHEYMSWYRQDPGLGLRQIYYSMNVEVTDKGDVPEGYKVSRKEKRNFPLILESPSPNQTSLYFCASSFVGPGANVLTFGAGSRLTVL.